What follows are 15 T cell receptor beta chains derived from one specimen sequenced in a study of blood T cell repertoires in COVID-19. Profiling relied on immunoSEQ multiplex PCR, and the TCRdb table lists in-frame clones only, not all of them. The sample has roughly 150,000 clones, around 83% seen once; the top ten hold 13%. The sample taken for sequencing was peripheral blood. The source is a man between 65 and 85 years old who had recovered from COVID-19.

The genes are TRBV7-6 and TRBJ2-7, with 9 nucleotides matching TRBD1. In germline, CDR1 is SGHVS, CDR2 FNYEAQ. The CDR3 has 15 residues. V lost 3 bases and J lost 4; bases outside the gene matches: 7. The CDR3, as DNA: TGTGCCAGCAGCTTGGGACAGGGAGGATTGTACGAGCAGTACTTC. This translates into CASSLGQGGLYEQYF.

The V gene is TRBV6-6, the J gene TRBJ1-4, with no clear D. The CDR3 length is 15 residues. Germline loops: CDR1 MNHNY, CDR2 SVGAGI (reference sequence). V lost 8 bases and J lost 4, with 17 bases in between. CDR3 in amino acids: CASFTRAGYNEKLFF. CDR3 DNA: TGTGCCAGCTTTACCCGAGCAGGCTATAATGAAAAACTGTTTTTT.

The CDR3 DNA is TGTGCCAGCAGCCAAGAGGCCCAGACCTACAATGAGCAGTTCTTC. This codes for CASSQEAQTYNEQFF. This rearrangement joins TRBV3-1 (or the pseudogene TRBV3-2) to TRBJ2-1; D is ambiguous. The CDR3 runs to 15 residues. Deletions cut 0 bases from V and 2 bases from J, with 8 bases between. In germline, CDR1 is LGHDT, CDR2 YNNKEL (reference sequence).

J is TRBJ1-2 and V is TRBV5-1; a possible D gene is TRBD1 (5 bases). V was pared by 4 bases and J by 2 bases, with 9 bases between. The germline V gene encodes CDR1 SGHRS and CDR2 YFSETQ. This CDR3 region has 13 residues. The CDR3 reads CASSPDTNYGYTF. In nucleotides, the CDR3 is TGCGCCAGCAGCCCGGACACGAACTATGGCTACACCTTC.

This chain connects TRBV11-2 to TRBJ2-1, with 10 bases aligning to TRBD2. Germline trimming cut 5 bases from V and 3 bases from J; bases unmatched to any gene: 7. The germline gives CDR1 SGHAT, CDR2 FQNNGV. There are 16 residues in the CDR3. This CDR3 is CASSPLPSGGYNEQFF. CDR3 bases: TGTGCCAGCAGCCCCTTACCTAGCGGGGGCTACAATGAGCAGTTCTTC.

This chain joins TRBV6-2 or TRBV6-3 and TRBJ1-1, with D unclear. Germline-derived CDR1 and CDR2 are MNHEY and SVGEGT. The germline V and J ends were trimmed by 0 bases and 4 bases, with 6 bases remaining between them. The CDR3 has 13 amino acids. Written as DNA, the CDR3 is TGTGCCAGCAGTTACTCGGCCCCCACTGAAGCTTTCTTT. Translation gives CASSYSAPTEAFF.

Here the CDR3 DNA reads TGTGCCAGCAGTCCCCCAAGCGGGAGAGCCTACGAGCAGTACTTC. Residues: CASSPPSGRAYEQYF. This chain connects TRBV6-5 to TRBJ2-7, with 8 bases matching TRBD2. The ends lost 5 bases at V and 2 bases at J; junction bases unmatched: 8. Germline assignment: CDR1 MNHEY and CDR2 SVGAGI. CDR3 length: 15 amino acids.

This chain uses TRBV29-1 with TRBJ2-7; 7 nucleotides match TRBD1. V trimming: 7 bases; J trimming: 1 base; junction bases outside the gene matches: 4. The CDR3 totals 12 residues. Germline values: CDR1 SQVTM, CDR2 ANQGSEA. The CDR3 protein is CSARDSSYEQYF. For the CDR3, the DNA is TGCAGCGCTCGGGACAGTTCCTACGAGCAGTACTTC.

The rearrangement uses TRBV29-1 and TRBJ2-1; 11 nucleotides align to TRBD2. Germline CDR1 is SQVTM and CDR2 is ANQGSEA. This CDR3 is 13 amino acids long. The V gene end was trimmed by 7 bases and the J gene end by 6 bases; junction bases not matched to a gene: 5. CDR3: CSETSGSLNEQFF. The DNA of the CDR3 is TGCAGCGAAACTAGCGGGAGCCTCAATGAGCAGTTCTTC.

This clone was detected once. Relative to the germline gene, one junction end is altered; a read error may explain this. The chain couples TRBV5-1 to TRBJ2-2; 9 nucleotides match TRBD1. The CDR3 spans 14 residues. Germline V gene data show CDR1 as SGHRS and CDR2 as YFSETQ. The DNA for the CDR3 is TGCGCCAGCAGCTCAACAGGGGGCACCGGGAAGCTGTTTTTT. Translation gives CASSSTGGTGKLFF. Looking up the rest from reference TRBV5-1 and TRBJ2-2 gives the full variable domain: KAGVTQTPRYLIKTRGQQVTLSCSPISGHRSVSWYQQTPGQGLQFLFEYFSETQRNKGNFPGRFSGRQFSNSRSEMNVSTLELGDSALYLCASSSTGGTGKLFFGEGSRLTVL.

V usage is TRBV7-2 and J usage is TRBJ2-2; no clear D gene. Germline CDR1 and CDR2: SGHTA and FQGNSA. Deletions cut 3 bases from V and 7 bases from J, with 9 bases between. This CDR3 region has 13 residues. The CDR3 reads CASSFFQNGELFF. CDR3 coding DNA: TGTGCCAGCAGCTTTTTCCAGAACGGGGAGCTGTTTTTT.

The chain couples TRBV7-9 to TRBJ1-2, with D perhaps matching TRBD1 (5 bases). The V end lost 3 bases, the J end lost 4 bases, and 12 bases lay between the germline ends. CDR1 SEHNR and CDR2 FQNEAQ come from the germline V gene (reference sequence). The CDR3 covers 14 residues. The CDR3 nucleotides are TGTGCCAGCAGCTTCAGACCAGGGCTCTATGGCTACACCTTC. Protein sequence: CASSFRPGLYGYTF.

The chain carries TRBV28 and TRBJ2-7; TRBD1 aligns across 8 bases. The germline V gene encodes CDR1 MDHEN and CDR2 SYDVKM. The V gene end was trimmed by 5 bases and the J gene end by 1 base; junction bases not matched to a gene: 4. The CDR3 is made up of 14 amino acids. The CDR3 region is CASSPGGASYEQYF. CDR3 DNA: TGTGCCAGCAGTCCAGGGGGCGCATCCTACGAGCAGTACTTC.

This CDR3 reads CASSPGQGMNYGYTF. The CDR3 nucleotides read TGTGCCAGCAGCCCAGGACAGGGGATGAACTATGGCTACACCTTC. The V gene is TRBV7-2, the J gene TRBJ1-2; 9 positions match TRBD1. The germline gives CDR1 SGHTA, CDR2 FQGNSA. V lost 5 bases, J lost 2 bases, and 6 bases stayed unmatched. CDR3 length: 15 residues.

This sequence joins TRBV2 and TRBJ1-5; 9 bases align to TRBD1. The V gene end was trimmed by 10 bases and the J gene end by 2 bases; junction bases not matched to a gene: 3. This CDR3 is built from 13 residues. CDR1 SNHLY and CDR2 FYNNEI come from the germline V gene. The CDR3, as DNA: TGTGCCACCAGGACAGGGGGCAATCAGCCCCAGCATTTT. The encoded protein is CATRTGGNQPQHF.